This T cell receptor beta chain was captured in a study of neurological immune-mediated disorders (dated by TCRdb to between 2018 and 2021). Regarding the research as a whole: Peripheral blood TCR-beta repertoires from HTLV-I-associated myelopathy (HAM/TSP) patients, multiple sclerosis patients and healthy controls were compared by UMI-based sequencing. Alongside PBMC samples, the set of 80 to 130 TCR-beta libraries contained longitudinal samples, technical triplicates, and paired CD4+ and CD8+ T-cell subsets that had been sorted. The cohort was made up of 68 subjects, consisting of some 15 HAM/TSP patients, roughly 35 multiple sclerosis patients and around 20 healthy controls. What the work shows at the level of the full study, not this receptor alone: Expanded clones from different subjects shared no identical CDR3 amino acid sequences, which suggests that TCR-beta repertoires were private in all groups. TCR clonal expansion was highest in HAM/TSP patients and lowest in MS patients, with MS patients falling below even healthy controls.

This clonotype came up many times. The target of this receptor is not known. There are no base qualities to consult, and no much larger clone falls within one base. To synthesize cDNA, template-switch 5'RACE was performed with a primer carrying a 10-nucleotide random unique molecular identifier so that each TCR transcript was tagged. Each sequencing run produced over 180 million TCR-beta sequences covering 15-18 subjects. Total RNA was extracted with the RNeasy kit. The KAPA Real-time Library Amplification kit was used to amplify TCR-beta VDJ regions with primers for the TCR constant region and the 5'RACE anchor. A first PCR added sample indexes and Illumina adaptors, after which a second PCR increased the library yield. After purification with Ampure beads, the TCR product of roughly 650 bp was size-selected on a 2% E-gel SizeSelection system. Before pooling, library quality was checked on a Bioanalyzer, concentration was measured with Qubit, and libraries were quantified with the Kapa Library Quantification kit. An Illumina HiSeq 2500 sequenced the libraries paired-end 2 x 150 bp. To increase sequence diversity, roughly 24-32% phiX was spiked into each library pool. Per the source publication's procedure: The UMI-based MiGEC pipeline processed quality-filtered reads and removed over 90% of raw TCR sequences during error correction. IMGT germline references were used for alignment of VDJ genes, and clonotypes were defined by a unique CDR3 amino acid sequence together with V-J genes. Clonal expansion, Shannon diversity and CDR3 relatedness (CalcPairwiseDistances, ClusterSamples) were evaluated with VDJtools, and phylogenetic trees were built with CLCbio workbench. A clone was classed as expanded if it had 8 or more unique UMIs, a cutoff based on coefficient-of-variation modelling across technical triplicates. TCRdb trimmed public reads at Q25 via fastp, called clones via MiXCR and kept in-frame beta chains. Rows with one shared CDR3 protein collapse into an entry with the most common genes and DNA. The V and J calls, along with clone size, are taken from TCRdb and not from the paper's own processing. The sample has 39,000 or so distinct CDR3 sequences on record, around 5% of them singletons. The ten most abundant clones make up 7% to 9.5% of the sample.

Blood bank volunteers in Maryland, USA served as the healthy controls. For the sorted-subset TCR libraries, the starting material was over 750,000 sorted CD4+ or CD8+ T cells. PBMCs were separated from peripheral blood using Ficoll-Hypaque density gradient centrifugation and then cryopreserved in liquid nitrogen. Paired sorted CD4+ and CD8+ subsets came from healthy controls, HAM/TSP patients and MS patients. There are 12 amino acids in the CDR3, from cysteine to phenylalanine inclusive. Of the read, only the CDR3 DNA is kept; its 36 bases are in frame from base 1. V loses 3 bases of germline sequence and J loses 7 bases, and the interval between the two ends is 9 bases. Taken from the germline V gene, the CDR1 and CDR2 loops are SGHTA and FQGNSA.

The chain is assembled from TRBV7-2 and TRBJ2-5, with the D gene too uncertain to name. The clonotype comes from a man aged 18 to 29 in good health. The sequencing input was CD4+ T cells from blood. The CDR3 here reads CASSFFGGTQYF. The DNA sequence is TGTGCCAGCAGCTTTTTCGGTGGGACCCAGTACTTC.